These T cell receptor beta chains were read from a single sample in a study of shared clonotypes between healthy human individuals. Using immunoSEQ multiplex PCR, the repertoire was profiled, and TCRdb retains in-frame clones only, with some absent. The table lists about a million clones, around four fifths of them singletons. What was sequenced was memory CD4+ T cells sorted from blood. These receptors all stem from a man aged 18 to 29 in good health. The conserved cysteine and the conserved F or W are not part of the CDR3 here. Each record gives: J gene, V gene, CDR3 protein.

>TRBJ1-1|TRBV4-1
ASSQSGDQSLFNTEAF
>TRBJ2-7|TRBV20-1
SARDQIEQY
>TRBJ1-1|TRBV5-1
ASSLEGRLNTEAF
>TRBJ1-3|TRBV5-4
ASSSEGARGNTIY
>TRBJ1-2|TRBV25-1
ASSEDSLGEGYT
>TRBJ1-2|TRBV28
ASSVSGYT
>TRBJ2-4|TRBV28
ASKSFAGQGAKNIQY
>TRBJ1-2|TRBV4-2
ASSQDRPLPMGYT
>TRBJ1-2|TRBV7-9
ASSLGATGTGHGYT
>TRBJ1-5|TRBV19
ASSMNTGASNQPQH
>TRBJ2-6|TRBV19
ASRTQKSGANVLT
>TRBJ1-5|TRBV5-1
ASSWEGSQPQH
>TRBJ1-5|TRBV5-1
ASSLDGSNQPQH
>TRBJ2-2|TRBV27
ASSLFPRNTGELF
>TRBJ2-5|TRBV2
ASSAGQKETQY
>TRBJ2-7|TRBV10-2
ASRQTSGIFYEQY
>TRBJ2-5|TRBV6-5
ASSYGLGRETQY
>TRBJ2-1|TRBV5-1
ASSLGTRNNEQF
>TRBJ2-7|TRBV7-2
ASSRIEHGRVY
>TRBJ2-3|TRBV5-1
ASSLERKSTDTQY
>TRBJ1-2|TRBV7-9
ASIGPNGYT
>TRBJ1-6|TRBV7-2
ASSQMAGGFSPLH
>TRBJ2-5|TRBV5-6
ASSFGRVTLGETQY